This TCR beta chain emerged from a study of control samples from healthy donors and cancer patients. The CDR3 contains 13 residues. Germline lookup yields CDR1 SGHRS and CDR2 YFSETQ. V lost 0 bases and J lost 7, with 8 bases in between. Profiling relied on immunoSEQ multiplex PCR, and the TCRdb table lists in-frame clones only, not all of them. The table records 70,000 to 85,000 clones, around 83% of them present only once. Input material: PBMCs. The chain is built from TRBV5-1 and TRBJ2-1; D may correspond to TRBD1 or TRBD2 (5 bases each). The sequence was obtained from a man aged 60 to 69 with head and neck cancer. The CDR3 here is CASSLGDPNEQFF. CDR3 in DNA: TGCGCCAGCAGCTTGGGGGACCCAAATGAGCAGTTCTTC.